This TCR beta chain was sequenced for a study of blood T cells in healthy people across ages (dated by TCRdb to 2013 to 2016). For the wider study: In model experiments, template switching captured roughly one uniquely barcoded TCR beta cDNA molecule for every two T cells. The study measured age-related changes in TCR beta repertoire diversity using deep sequencing normalized with unique cDNA molecular identifiers. The donors were divided into four age groups: young (average roughly 17 years), middle-aged (about 39), aged (approximately 59) and long-lived (82). To avoid experimental bias, donors of different ages were distributed randomly across sequencing lanes. For two donors (one aged 18 to 29 and one aged 80 or older), the study analyzed two additional independent replicas of 1 million unique cDNA reads from the same blood draw.

Donors were 39 systemically healthy Caucasian individuals from Russia aged roughly 6 to 95 years. Each donor gave roughly 9.5 milliliters of peripheral blood, collected into EDTA-treated Vacutainer tubes. Ficoll-Paque density-gradient centrifugation was used to isolate PBMCs, with at least 7 million obtained per sample. Trizol reagent was used to extract total RNA from PBMCs, with at least 5.5 micrograms per sample. For every donor, flow cytometry on a PBMC aliquot measured the percentage of naive CD45RAhigh/CD27high T cells. CDR1 and CDR2, per the germline V gene, are LGHNA and YNFKEQ. V ends up 1 base short and J 7 bases short, with an unmatched junction base count of 5. Including the terminal cysteine and phenylalanine, the CDR3 comprises 16 residues. Just CDR3 DNA is preserved here, 48 bases in frame from base 1. As regards this clonotype: Its antigen is not yet known. Base qualities were left out, and no much larger clone turns up one base away.

Library creation used 5' RACE. Sequencing was performed on an Illumina HiSeq 2500. A second PCR of roughly 7 to 12 cycles was performed with a sample-barcoded 5' primer and a J-beta primer mix. Each TCR beta cDNA molecule received a unique molecular identifier from a template-switch 5' adaptor carrying 12 random nucleotides. Each sample yielded at least 3 million CDR3-containing paired-end reads. The Mint cDNA synthesis kit, primed by a TRBC-specific oligonucleotide, was used to synthesize first-strand cDNA from all RNA. All cDNA was treated with uracil-DNA glycosylase and then went through a first 18-cycle PCR with the universal primers M1SS and BC2_uni_R. The paper's processing steps were these. Normalization of each sample was performed by random selection of 1 million high-quality reads, each carrying a distinct molecular identifier. Reads with shared molecular identifiers were discarded instead of being binned into consensus sequences. MiTCR, run with a Q25 quality threshold and the strictest error-elimination algorithm, handled CDR3 identification, clonotype clustering and error correction. A nonparametric unseen species model using Euler transformation provided a lower-bound estimate of total TCR beta diversity. TCRdb's own reprocessing of the public reads used fastp at Q25 and MiXCR and kept productive beta chains. Rows matching on CDR3 protein sequence are summarized as one entry with the most common DNA and genes. For this entry, the V and J calls and clone size follow TCRdb and not the study's own pipeline. The sample profile shows around 1,000,000 distinct CDR3 sequences; 35% to 40% of them were found once. The top ten constitute under 15% of the sample.

The paper as a whole reports these results and caveats: As age increased, observed TCR beta diversity per million T cells dropped in a roughly linear way, and a significant reduction was already evident by age about 40. Because the CMV infection status of the donors was unknown, age-related changes in expanded clonotypes may potentially have been confounded. Compared with the aged group, the long-lived group had more naive CD4+ T cells, fewer expanded clones and increased TCR diversity, a pattern suggesting age selection. Estimates of total diversity based on one million sequenced T cells were regarded as lower bounds and as underestimates. There was a strong correlation between observed TCR beta diversity and the percentage of naive T cells measured by flow cytometry. Conclusive comparison of naive and antigen-experienced compartments was prevented by the profiling of bulk unsorted PBMCs.

The sequence is built from TRBV4-2 and TRBJ1-5, and TRBD1 matches 12 of the central bases. The sample comprised blood. This receptor was identified in a man younger than 35 in good health. The DNA sequence is given as TGTGCCAGCAGCCAAGGGGGACAGGGGGCTTCGCAGCCCCAGCATTTT. This is translated as CASSQGGQGASQPQHF.